The 23 T cell receptor beta chains in this list originate from one sample, sequenced in a study of CD8+ T cells in alopecia areata. RNA was isolated and reverse transcribed to cDNA, the sequencing template. The repertoire was sequenced with immunoSEQ multiplex PCR; TCRdb's copy has only in-frame clones and lacks some. The sample includes some 190,000 clones, about 47% seen only once; the top ten take about 9.5%. The treatment denotes: oral pan-JAK inhibitor, 5-10 mg twice daily. Sequencing was performed on CD8+ T cells sorted from blood, taken at week 52, from a patient treated with tofacitinib. The origin of the receptors is a human donor with alopecia areata.

V gene TRBV6-5 combines with J gene TRBJ1-3; tentatively, D is TRBD1 (6 bases). Trimming took off 6 bases at V and 0 bases at J, with 12 bases between the two ends. In germline, CDR1 is MNHEY, CDR2 SVGAGI. CDR3 length equals 15 residues. CDR3 nucleotides: TGTGCCAGCAGCCTACAGGGCCACTCTGGAAACACCATATATTTT. This codes for CASSLQGHSGNTIYF.

V and J are TRBV5-4 and TRBJ1-2; TRBD1 might be the D (6 bases). The germline V and J ends were trimmed by 0 bases and 8 bases, with 11 bases remaining between them. CDR1 and CDR2 from the germline V gene are SGHNT and YYREEE (reference sequence). The CDR3 is made up of 13 amino acids. In nucleotides, the CDR3 is TGTGCCAGCAGCTTGGGTAACAGGGCCGGCTACACCTTC. This sequence encodes CASSLGNRAGYTF. Filled out from reference TRBV5-4 and TRBJ1-2, the complete variable domain reads ETGVTQSPTHLIKTRGQQVTLRCSSQSGHNTVSWYQQALGQGPQFIFQYYREEENGRGNFPPRFSGLQFPNYSSELNVNALELDDSALYLCASSLGNRAGYTFGSGTRLTVV.

This clone has just a few counts. The rearrangement uses TRBV6-1 and TRBJ2-1; 10 positions match TRBD2. Germline CDR1 and CDR2: MNHNS and SASEGT. This CDR3 is built from 15 residues. V lost 3 bases and J lost 3; bases outside the gene matches: 2. The DNA for the CDR3 is TGTGCCAGCAGTGATCCTAGCGGGGGCTACAATGAGCAGTTCTTC. Its translation is CASSDPSGGYNEQFF.

The gene calls are TRBV19 and TRBJ1-1, with D unresolved. Trimming removed 6 bases from V and 4 bases from J, with 9 bases in between. The CDR3 length is 12 residues. Germline V gene sequence: CDR1 LNHDA, CDR2 SQIVND (reference sequence). CDR3 in DNA: TGTGCCAGTAGCTACGAGGGCACTGAAGCTTTCTTT. Protein: CASSYEGTEAFF.

This clone turned up a few times. The CDR3 sequence: CASRTDDNNYGYTF. CDR3 DNA: TGTGCCAGCCGGACTGATGATAATAACTATGGCTACACCTTC. The rearrangement uses TRBV9 and TRBJ1-2; D unresolved. The ends were cut back, 7 bases at V and 1 base at J, with 14 bases in the middle. This CDR3 is built from 14 residues. Looked up from germline, CDR1 is SGDLS and CDR2 is YYNGEE. The full variable domain, its missing parts supplied by reference TRBV9 and TRBJ1-2, is DSGVTQTPKHLITATGQRVTLRCSPRSGDLSVYWYQQSLDQGLQFLIQYYNGEERAKGNILERFSAQQFPDLHSELNLSSLELGDSALYFCASRTDDNNYGYTFGSGTRLTVV.

This clone was counted only a few times. The chain employs TRBV21-1 and TRBJ2-7; the tabulated D call, TRBD2, remains unverified against the DNA. TRBV21-1 is given as a pseudogene. The CDR3 has 13 residues. This CDR3 reads CASSKARAAYKYF. CDR3 sequence (DNA): TGTGCCAGCAGCAAAGCGCGGGCAGCTTATAAGTACTTC.

The gene calls are TRBV7-9 and TRBJ2-7, with D unclear. Germline CDR1 is SEHNR and CDR2 is FQNEAQ (reference sequence). Deletions cut 5 bases from V and 4 bases from J, with 12 bases between. The CDR3 is 13 residues long. For the CDR3, the DNA is TGTGCCAGCAGCCCATGGGCGACGTACGAGCAGTACTTC. Amino acids: CASSPWATYEQYF.

This clone has just a few counts. The V and J genes are TRBV6-7 and TRBJ2-3; TRBD2 matches 9 bases. TRBV6-7 is sorted into the ORF group, with uncertain function. There are 15 residues in the CDR3. V lost 5 bases, J lost 2 bases, and 5 bases stayed unmatched. This CDR3 is CASSPLAGFTDTQYF. CDR3 coding DNA: TGTGCCAGCAGTCCCCTAGCGGGGTTCACAGATACGCAGTATTTT.

The J gene is TRBJ1-2, the V gene TRBV19; weak D call: TRBD1 (6 bases). CDR1 and CDR2 from the germline V gene are LNHDA and SQIVND (reference sequence). V was cut by 5 bases and J by 5 bases, with 9 bases left in between. The CDR3 is 12 residues long. In DNA, the CDR3 is TGTGCCAGTAGTTTACAGGGATATGGCTACACCTTC. Translating it yields CASSLQGYGYTF.

This clone was found a few times. This chain uses TRBV6-6 with TRBJ1-5; the D is unclear. V dropped 6 bases and J dropped 5 bases, with 8 bases sitting between them. Germline lookup yields CDR1 MNHNY and CDR2 SVGAGI (reference sequence). This CDR3 is 12 amino acids long. CDR3 bases: TGTGCCAGCAGCACCAAGGATCAGCCCCAGCATTTT. Its protein product is CASSTKDQPQHF.

The rearrangement links TRBV10-3 to TRBJ2-4; TRBD1 matches 7 bases. The CDR3 is 19 residues long. The germline V gene encodes CDR1 ENHRY and CDR2 SYGVKD. Germline trimming cut 0 bases from V and 0 bases from J; bases unmatched to any gene: 11. CDR3: CAISESIPTGVAAKNIQYF. The CDR3 DNA sequence: TGTGCCATCAGTGAGTCGATTCCAACAGGGGTTGCAGCCAAAAACATTCAGTACTTC.

This clone was detected only a few times. The V and J genes are TRBV4-1 and TRBJ2-7; D is ambiguous. This CDR3 is built from 12 residues. The germline V gene encodes CDR1 MGHRA and CDR2 YSYEKL. V dropped 4 bases and J dropped 5 bases, with 9 bases sitting between them. CDR3 loop: CASSRDKDEQYF. The CDR3 DNA is TGCGCCAGCAGCCGCGATAAGGACGAGCAGTACTTC.

CDR3 loop: CASSFRGTNTEAFF. The CDR3 nucleotides read TGCGCCAGCAGCTTTCGGGGGACGAACACTGAAGCTTTCTTT. The rearrangement joins TRBV5-1 to TRBJ1-1; a weak D match, TRBD1 (5 bases). V shed 2 bases and J shed 1 base, with 9 bases lying between them. Germline V CDR1 and CDR2: SGHRS, YFSETQ. The CDR3 sequence is 14 residues long. Together with reference TRBV5-1 and TRBJ1-1, the CDR3 gives the full variable domain: KAGVTQTPRYLIKTRGQQVTLSCSPISGHRSVSWYQQTPGQGLQFLFEYFSETQRNKGNFPGRFSGRQFSNSRSEMNVSTLELGDSALYLCASSFRGTNTEAFFGQGTRLTVV.

The J gene is TRBJ2-3, the V gene TRBV6-6, with D perhaps given as TRBD1 or TRBD2 (7 bases each). V was pared by 6 bases and J by 2 bases, with 12 bases between. Germline V gene lookup returns CDR1 MNHNY and CDR2 SVGAGI (reference sequence). The CDR3 spans 14 residues. The CDR3 loop is CASRSGGVTDTQYF. CDR3 DNA sequence: TGTGCCAGCAGATCAGGGGGGGTCACAGATACGCAGTATTTT.

This clone was counted between two and nine times. The chain has TRBV30 and TRBJ1-5; no definite D call. V lost 0 bases, J lost 9 bases, and 21 bases lay in between. This CDR3 has 16 residues. Germline lookup yields CDR1 GTSNPN and CDR2 SVGIG (reference sequence). The CDR3 region has the DNA TGTGCCTGGAGTGTTACTGAGAATCCCTTTAATTCGCCCCAGCATTTT. Amino acids: CAWSVTENPFNSPQHF.

This clone was seen a handful of times. The rearrangement uses TRBV19 and TRBJ2-2, with 7 bases matching TRBD1. Germline V gives CDR1 LNHDA, CDR2 SQIVND (reference sequence). The trim removed 7 bases at V and 2 bases at J, leaving 10 bases unmatched. CDR3 size: 16 residues. CDR3 protein: CASTILRDSNTGELFF. In nucleotides, the CDR3 is TGTGCCAGTACCATTCTCCGGGACAGTAACACCGGGGAGCTGTTTTTT.

This chain links TRBV7-9 with TRBJ1-5; 7 positions agree with TRBD1. From germline, CDR1 is SEHNR and CDR2 FQNEAQ (reference sequence). The CDR3 runs to 16 residues. J was trimmed by 5 bases and V by 1 base; bases with no gene match: 8. The CDR3 nucleotides read TGTGCCAGCAGCTTAGGGTGGGACAGAGGGGATCAGCCCCAGCATTTT. Encoded protein: CASSLGWDRGDQPQHF.

This clone was picked up a small number of times. V usage is TRBV5-6 and J usage is TRBJ2-7; TRBD2 is a possible D gene (6 bases). The V end lost 2 bases, the J end lost 0 bases, and 12 bases lay between the germline ends. The CDR3 is 15 amino acids. Germline V gene sequence: CDR1 SGHDT, CDR2 YYEEEE. CDR3 protein: CASSFVLGGSYEQYF. DNA for the CDR3: TGTGCCAGCAGCTTCGTTCTCGGGGGCTCCTACGAGCAGTACTTC. The complete variable domain, with remaining parts taken from reference TRBV5-6 and TRBJ2-7, reads DAGVTQSPTHLIKTRGQQVTLRCSPKSGHDTVSWYQQALGQGPQFIFQYYEEEERQRGNFPDRFSGHQFPNYSSELNVNALLLGDSALYLCASSFVLGGSYEQYFGPGTRLTVT.

This clone has a handful of counts. The rearrangement joins TRBV30 to TRBJ2-5; the D is unclear. Trimming cost V 5 bases and J 2 bases, with 12 bases left between them. CDR1 is GTSNPN and CDR2 is SVGIG in the germline V gene (reference sequence). CDR3 length: 13 amino acids. CDR3 residues: CAWGRERQETQYF. Here the CDR3 DNA reads TGTGCCTGGGGACGCGAGAGGCAAGAGACCCAGTACTTC.

The CDR3 DNA follows: TGTGCCAGCAGCTTGGCTAGGTACGAGCAGTACTTC. Translating it yields CASSLARYEQYF. The V gene is TRBV7-9, the J gene TRBJ2-7; D remains ambiguous. The CDR3 spans 12 residues. CDR1 SEHNR and CDR2 FQNEAQ come from the germline V gene (reference sequence). V dropped 3 bases and J dropped 4 bases, with 7 bases sitting between them.

V gene TRBV5-4 combines with J gene TRBJ2-5; 9 nucleotides agree with TRBD1. J was trimmed by 3 bases and V by 2 bases; bases with no gene match: 5. The CDR3 has 15 residues. CDR1 is SGHNT and CDR2 is YYREEE in the germline V gene (reference sequence). CDR3 bases: TGTGCCAGCAGCTTCAAAACAGGGGGCGAAGAGACCCAGTACTTC. It yields the protein CASSFKTGGEETQYF. Filled out from reference TRBV5-4 and TRBJ2-5, the complete variable domain reads ETGVTQSPTHLIKTRGQQVTLRCSSQSGHNTVSWYQQALGQGPQFIFQYYREEENGRGNFPPRFSGLQFPNYSSELNVNALELDDSALYLCASSFKTGGEETQYFGPGTRLLVL.

The J gene is TRBJ2-2, the V gene TRBV29-1; D is perhaps TRBD1 or TRBD2 (5 bases each). CDR3 length: 13 residues. The V gene's germline CDR1 is SQVTM and CDR2 ANQGSEA. Trimming pared 4 bases from V and 6 bases from J, leaving 12 bases between. CDR3 bases: TGCAGCGTTGTTGGGGGTGACGCCGGGGAGCTGTTTTTT. It specifies CSVVGGDAGELFF.

The rearrangement links TRBV10-3 to TRBJ2-1; D unresolved. The CDR3 spans 11 residues. V was clipped by 9 bases and J by 8 bases, with 11 bases between them. Germline CDR1 ENHRY, CDR2 SYGVKD. The CDR3 region has the DNA TGTGCCATAGTCGATCGGGATGAGCAGTTCTTC. Translated, it gives CAIVDRDEQFF.